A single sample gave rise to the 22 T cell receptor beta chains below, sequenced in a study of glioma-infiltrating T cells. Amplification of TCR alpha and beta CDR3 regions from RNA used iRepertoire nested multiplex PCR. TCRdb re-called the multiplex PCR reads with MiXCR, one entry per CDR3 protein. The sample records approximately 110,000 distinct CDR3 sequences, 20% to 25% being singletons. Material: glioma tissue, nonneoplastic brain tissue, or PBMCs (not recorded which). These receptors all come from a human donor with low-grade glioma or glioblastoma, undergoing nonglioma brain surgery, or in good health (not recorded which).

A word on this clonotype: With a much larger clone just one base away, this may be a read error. The DNA for the CDR3 is TGTGCCAGCAGAGCGGGACAGGGGAGCTATGGCTACACCTTC. Its protein product is CASRAGQGSYGYTF. This chain uses TRBV14 with TRBJ1-2; 10 bases map to TRBD1. This CDR3 comprises 14 residues. Germline V lookup: CDR1 SGHDN, CDR2 FVKESK. V dropped 6 bases and J dropped 4; count of bases not matched to a gene: 5. Full variable domain (missing parts from reference TRBV14 and TRBJ1-2): EAGVTQFPSHSVIEKGQTVTLRCDPISGHDNLYWYRRVMGKEIKFLLHFVKESKQDESGMPNNRFLAERTGGTYSTLKVQPAELEDSGVYFCASRAGQGSYGYTFGSGTRLTVV.

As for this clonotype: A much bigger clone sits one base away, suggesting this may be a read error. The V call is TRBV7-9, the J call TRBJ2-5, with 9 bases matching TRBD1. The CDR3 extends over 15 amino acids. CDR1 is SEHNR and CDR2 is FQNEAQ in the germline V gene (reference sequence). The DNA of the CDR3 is TGTGCCAGCAGCGAGGGGACAGGGATAAGGGAGACCAAGTACTTC. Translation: CASSEGTGIRETKYF.

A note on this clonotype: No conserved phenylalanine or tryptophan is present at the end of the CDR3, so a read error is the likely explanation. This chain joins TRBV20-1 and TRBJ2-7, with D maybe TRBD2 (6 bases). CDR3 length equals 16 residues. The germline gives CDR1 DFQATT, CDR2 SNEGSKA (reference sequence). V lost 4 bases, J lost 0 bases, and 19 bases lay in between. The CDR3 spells CSAIQSWDFPSYEQYL. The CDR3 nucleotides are TGCAGTGCTATCCAAAGCTGGGACTTCCCCTCCTACGAGCAGTACCTC.

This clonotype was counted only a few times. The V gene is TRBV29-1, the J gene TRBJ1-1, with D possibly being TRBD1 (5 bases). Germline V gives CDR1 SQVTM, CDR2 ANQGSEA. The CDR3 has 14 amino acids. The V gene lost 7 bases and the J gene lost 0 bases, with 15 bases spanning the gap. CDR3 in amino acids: CSAQPDSLNTEAFF. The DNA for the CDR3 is TGCAGCGCCCAACCCGACAGCCTGAACACTGAAGCTTTCTTT.

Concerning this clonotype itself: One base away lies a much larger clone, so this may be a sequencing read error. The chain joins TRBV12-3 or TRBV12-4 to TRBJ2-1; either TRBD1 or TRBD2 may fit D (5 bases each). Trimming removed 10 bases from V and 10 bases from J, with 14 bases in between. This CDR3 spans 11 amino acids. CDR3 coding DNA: TGTGCCACCAGGGTGGGGGTGGAGCAGTTCTTC. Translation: CATRVGVEQFF.

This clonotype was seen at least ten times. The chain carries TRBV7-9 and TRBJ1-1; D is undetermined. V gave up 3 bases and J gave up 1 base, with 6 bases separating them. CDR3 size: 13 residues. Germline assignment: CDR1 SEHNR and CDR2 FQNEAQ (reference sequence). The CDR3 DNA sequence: TGTGCCAGCAGCTTTTGGGGGAACACTGAAGCTTTCTTT. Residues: CASSFWGNTEAFF.

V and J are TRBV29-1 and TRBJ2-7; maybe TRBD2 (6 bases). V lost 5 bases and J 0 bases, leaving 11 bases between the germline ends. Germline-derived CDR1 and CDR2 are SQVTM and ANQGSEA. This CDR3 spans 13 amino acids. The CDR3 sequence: CSVLGLNSYEQYF. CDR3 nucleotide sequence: TGCAGCGTTCTGGGACTGAACTCCTACGAGCAGTACTTC.

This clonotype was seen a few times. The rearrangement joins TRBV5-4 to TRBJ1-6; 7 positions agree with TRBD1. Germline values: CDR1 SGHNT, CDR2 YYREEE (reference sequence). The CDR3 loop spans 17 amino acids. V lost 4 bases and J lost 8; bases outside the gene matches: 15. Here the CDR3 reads CASSEDTGAPRDSPLHF. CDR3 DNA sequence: TGTGCCAGCAGCGAGGACACAGGGGCGCCTCGGGATTCACCCCTCCACTTT.

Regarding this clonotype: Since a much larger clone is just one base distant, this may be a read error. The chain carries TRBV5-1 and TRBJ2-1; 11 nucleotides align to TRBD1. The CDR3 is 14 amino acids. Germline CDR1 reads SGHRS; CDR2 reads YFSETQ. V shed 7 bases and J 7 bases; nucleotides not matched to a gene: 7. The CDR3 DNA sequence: TGCGCCAGCCGCTCCCGGGACAGGGGGAATGAGCAGTTCTTC. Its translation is CASRSRDRGNEQFF. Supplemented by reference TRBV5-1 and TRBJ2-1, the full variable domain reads KAGVTQTPRYLIKTRGQQVTLSCSPISGHRSVSWYQQTPGQGLQFLFEYFSETQRNKGNFPGRFSGRQFSNSRSEMNVSTLELGDSALYLCASRSRDRGNEQFFGPGTRLTVL.

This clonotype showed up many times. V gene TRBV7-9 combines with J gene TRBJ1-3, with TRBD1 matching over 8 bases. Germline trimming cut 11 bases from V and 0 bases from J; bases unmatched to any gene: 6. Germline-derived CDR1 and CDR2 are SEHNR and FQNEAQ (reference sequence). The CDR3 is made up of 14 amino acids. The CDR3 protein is CAGTDRASGNTIYF. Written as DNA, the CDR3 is TGTGCCGGGACGGACAGGGCCTCTGGAAACACCATATATTTT.

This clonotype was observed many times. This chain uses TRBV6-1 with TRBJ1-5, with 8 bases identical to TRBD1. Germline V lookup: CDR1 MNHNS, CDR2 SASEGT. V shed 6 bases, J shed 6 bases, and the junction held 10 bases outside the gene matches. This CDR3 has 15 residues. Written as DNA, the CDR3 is TGTGCCAGCAGCGGGGCAGGGGGCGACGGTCAGCCCCAGCATTTT. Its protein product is CASSGAGGDGQPQHF.

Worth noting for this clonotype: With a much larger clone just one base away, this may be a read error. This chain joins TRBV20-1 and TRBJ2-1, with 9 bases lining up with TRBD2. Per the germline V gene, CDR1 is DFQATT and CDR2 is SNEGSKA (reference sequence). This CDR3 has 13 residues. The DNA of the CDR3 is TGCAGTGCTACTAGCGGGAACTACAATGAGCAGTCCTTC. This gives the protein CSATSGNYNEQSF.

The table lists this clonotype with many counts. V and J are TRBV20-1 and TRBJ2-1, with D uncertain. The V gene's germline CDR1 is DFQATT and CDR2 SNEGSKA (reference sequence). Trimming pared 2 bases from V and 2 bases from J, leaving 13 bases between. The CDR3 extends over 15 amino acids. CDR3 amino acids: CSARPARSPYNEQFF. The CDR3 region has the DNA TGCAGTGCTAGACCCGCTAGGAGCCCCTACAATGAGCAGTTCTTC.

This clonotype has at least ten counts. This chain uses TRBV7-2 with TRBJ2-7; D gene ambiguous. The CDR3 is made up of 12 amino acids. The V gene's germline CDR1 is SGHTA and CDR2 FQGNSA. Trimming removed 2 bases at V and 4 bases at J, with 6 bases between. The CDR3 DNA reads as TGTGCCAGCAGCTTAAGGCGGTACGAGCAGTACTTC. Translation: CASSLRRYEQYF.

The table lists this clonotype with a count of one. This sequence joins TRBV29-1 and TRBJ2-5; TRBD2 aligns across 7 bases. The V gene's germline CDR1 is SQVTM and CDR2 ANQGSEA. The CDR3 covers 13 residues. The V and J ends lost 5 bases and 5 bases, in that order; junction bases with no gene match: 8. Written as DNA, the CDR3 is TGCAGCGTTTCCCAAGGGAGGGACGAGACCCAGTACTTC. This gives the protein CSVSQGRDETQYF.

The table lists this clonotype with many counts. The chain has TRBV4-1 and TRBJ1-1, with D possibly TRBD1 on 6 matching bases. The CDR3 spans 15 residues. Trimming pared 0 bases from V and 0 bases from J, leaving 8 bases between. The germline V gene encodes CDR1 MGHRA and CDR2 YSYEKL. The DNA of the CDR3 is TGCGCCAGCAGCCAAGAACAGGGAATGAACACTGAAGCTTTCTTT. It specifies CASSQEQGMNTEAFF.

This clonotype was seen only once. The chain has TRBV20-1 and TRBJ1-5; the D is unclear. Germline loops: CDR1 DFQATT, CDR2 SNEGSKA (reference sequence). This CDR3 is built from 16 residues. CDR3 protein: CGDKNGGKNSNQPQHF. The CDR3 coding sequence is TGCGGTGACAAGAACGGTGGTAAAAATAGCAATCAGCCCCAGCATTTT.

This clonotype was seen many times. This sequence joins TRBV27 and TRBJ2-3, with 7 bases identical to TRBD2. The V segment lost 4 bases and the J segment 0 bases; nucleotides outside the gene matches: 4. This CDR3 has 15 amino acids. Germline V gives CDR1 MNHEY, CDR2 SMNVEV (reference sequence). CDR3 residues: CASSWEGASTDTQYF. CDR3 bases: TGTGCCAGCAGTTGGGAGGGAGCTAGCACAGATACGCAGTATTTT.

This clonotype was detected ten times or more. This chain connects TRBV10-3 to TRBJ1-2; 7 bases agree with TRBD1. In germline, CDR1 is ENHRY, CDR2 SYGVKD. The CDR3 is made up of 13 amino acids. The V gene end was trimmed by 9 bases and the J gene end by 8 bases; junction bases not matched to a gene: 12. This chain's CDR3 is CAIRPGTEDGYTF. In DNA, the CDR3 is TGTGCCATAAGGCCCGGGACAGAAGACGGCTACACCTTC.

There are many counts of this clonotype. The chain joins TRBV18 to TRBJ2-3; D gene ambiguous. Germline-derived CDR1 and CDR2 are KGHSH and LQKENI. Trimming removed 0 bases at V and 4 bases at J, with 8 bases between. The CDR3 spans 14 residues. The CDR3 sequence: CASSPPSSADTQYF. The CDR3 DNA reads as TGTGCCAGCTCACCACCGAGTTCTGCAGATACGCAGTATTTT.

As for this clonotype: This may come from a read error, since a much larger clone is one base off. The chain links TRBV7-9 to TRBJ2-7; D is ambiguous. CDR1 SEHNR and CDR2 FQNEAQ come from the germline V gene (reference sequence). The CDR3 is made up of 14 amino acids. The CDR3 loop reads CASSLLPNPHERYF. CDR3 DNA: TGTGCCAGCAGCTTATTACCAAATCCCCACGAGCGGTACTTC.

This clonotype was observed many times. CDR3 in amino acids: CASSELGSDTQYF. As DNA, the CDR3 is TGTGCCAGCAGTGAACTGGGATCAGATACGCAGTATTTT. This rearrangement joins TRBV2 to TRBJ2-3; no reliable D call. CDR1 is SNHLY and CDR2 is FYNNEI in the germline V gene. The length of the CDR3 is 13 residues. Trimming took off 2 bases at V and 4 bases at J, with 7 bases between the two ends.